The present entry profiles one TCR beta chain with its context. The antigen is undetermined. The data are from a study of T cells in localized non-small cell lung cancer. Findings of the study overall: Tumor trailed uninvolved adjacent lung in T cell clonality, which peaked there. Adjacent lung held a median about 57 of the top 100 tumor clones. Elevated circulating T cell density in blood was associated with longer overall survival. Because sequencing included only one region (of the tumor), heterogeneity remains possible.

This CDR3 spans 15 amino acids. Trimming took 8 bases from V and 6 from J, leaving 17 bases between them. The germline CDR1 and CDR2 sequences are SEHNR and FQNEAQ (reference sequence). TCRdb's table, derived via immunoSEQ multiplex PCR, lists solely in-frame clones and lacks some. The sample carries roughly 18,000 clones, about 83% recorded once. The chain employs TRBV7-9 and TRBJ1-6, with D perhaps matching TRBD1 (5 bases). Material: peripheral blood, obtained before any cancer treatment. The sequence derives from a female donor over 55 with stage I lung adenocarcinoma. The CDR3 sequence is CASGARRVGNSPLHF. DNA for the CDR3: TGTGCCAGCGGGGCCCGCAGGGTCGGTAATTCACCCCTCCACTTT.